This is a list of T cell receptor beta chains from one sample in a study of blood T cell repertoires in COVID-19. This table comes from immunoSEQ multiplex PCR, and its TCRdb copy is limited to in-frame clones, with some not included. In the table there are around 160,000 clones, approximately 90% of which are singletons. The sample taken for sequencing was peripheral blood. The receptors stem from a man aged 18 to 29 with acute or convalescent COVID-19. Each CDR3 is given with its conserved first and last residue. A D gene is named only where the DNA matches it firmly. Clone size appears in some rows only: once, few, many, or a class for an expanded clone.

d_gene	v_gene	abundance	j_gene	CDR3nt	CDR3aa
-	TRBV2	-	TRBJ2-1	TGTGCCAGCAAGTGGAGCAATGAGCAGTTCTTC	CASKWSNEQFF
TRBD1	TRBV28	-	TRBJ2-3	TGTGCCAGCAGTTTGGGGGGACAGGGCACAGATACGCAGTATTTT	CASSLGGQGTDTQYF
TRBD1	TRBV3-1/TRBV3-2	-	TRBJ2-5	TGTGCCAGCAGCCAGGTGACAGGGGATGAGACCCAGTACTTC	CASSQVTGDETQYF
-	TRBV25-1	-	TRBJ1-5	TGTGCCAGCAGTCTAGGAGGCGACCAGCCCCAGCATTTT	CASSLGGDQPQHF
-	TRBV20-1	once	TRBJ2-2	TGCAGTGCTAGTATGGGGGGGGCACGTACAAACACCGGGGAGCTGTTTTTT	CSASMGGARTNTGELFF
-	TRBV10-2	once	TRBJ1-2	TGCGCCAGCAGTGAGTCTCGGCTAGATGGCTACACCTTC	CASSESRLDGYTF
TRBD1	TRBV7-9	-	TRBJ2-7	TGTGCCAGCAGTACCGGGACAGGGTTTAGCGAGCAGTACTTC	CASSTGTGFSEQYF
-	TRBV6-1	-	TRBJ1-2	TGTGCCAGCAGTGAGCTGGGCAGGGTTAATGGCTACACCTTC	CASSELGRVNGYTF
-	TRBV25-1	-	TRBJ2-7	TGTGCCAGCAGTGATTCCTCGGCGGGGGCGCAGTACTTC	CASSDSSAGAQYF
-	TRBV9	-	TRBJ1-1	TGTGCCAGCAGCGTACTAGAAAGAACTGAAGCTTTCTTT	CASSVLERTEAFF
TRBD1	TRBV2	once	TRBJ1-5	TGTGCCAGCAGTGTCGGACAGGGAGAGGGCAATCAGCCCCAGCATTTT	CASSVGQGEGNQPQHF
-	TRBV7-9	-	TRBJ1-1	TGTGCCAGCAGCTTGGAGGGGAACACTGAAGCTTTCTTT	CASSLEGNTEAFF
-	TRBV20-1	-	TRBJ2-5	TGCAGTGCTAGGGTAGAGGAGACCCAGTACTTC	CSARVEETQYF
-	TRBV7-2	-	TRBJ1-3	TGTGCCAGCAGCCCCCGGACGGCGGGCTCTGGAAACACCATATATTTT	CASSPRTAGSGNTIYF
TRBD1	TRBV5-1	-	TRBJ1-1	TGCGCCAGCAGCTTGGAGGCAGGGGGTGGCACTGAAGCTTTCTTT	CASSLEAGGGTEAFF
-	TRBV5-1	-	TRBJ2-1	TGCGCCAGCAGCCGCGGAGTTAATGAGCAGTTCTTC	CASSRGVNEQFF
TRBD1	TRBV9	-	TRBJ1-3	TGTGCCAGCAGCACCCAGGACAGGGGATGGAACACCATATATTTT	CASSTQDRGWNTIYF
-	TRBV15	-	TRBJ2-7	TGTGCCACCAGCCACGGGAGCTCCTACGAGCAGTACTTC	CATSHGSSYEQYF
-	TRBV7-8	-	TRBJ2-5	TGTGCCAGCAGCCATTTCGGACAGATACAAGAGACCCAGTACTTC	CASSHFGQIQETQYF
TRBD1	TRBV11-2	-	TRBJ2-1	TGTGCCAGCAGCTTAGATCCCGGGACAGGGGGCGGCGAGCAGTTCTTC	CASSLDPGTGGGEQFF
-	TRBV18	-	TRBJ1-5	TGTGCCAGCTCAAATACAGGGAAAAATCAGCCCCAGCATTTT	CASSNTGKNQPQHF
-	TRBV7-9	-	TRBJ2-3	TGTGCCAGCAGCTTAGCTACCCAGGGGGGCAGCACTAGCACAGATACGCAGTATTTT	CASSLATQGGSTSTDTQYF
-	TRBV5-1	-	TRBJ1-2	TGCGCCAGCAGCTTGGAGGGGCCAGACATTTATGGCTACACCTTC	CASSLEGPDIYGYTF
-	TRBV21-1	-	TRBJ1-4	TGTGCCAGCAGGTATCACTGGGGGGCAACTAATGAAAAACTGTTTTTT	CASRYHWGATNEKLFF
TRBD1	TRBV5-1	-	TRBJ1-2	TGCGCCAGCAGCCTAGAGACAGGGGAATATGGCTACACCTTC	CASSLETGEYGYTF
TRBD1	TRBV7-9	-	TRBJ1-2	TGTGCCAGCAGCTTATATGCGACAGGGAAAGCTAGCTACACCTTC	CASSLYATGKASYTF
TRBD1	TRBV9	few	TRBJ1-6	TGTGCCAGCAGCTTTGGGACAGCATCATTCAATTCACCCCTCCACTTT	CASSFGTASFNSPLHF
TRBD1	TRBV11-2	few	TRBJ2-1	TGTGCCAGCAGCCTACAGGGGCCGAAGAACAATGAGCAGTTCTTC	CASSLQGPKNNEQFF
TRBD1	TRBV5-1	-	TRBJ2-2	TGCGCCAGCAGCTTGGTACAGGGGGCGCGGGGGGAGCTGTTTTTT	CASSLVQGARGELFF
TRBD1	TRBV6-5	-	TRBJ2-6	TGTGCCAGTATTGACAGGGCTGGGGCCAACGTCCTGACTTTC	CASIDRAGANVLTF
TRBD1	TRBV7-9	-	TRBJ1-4	TGTGCCAGCAGCTACGGGGACAGGGCTAATGAAAAACTGTTTTTT	CASSYGDRANEKLFF
-	TRBV6-6	-	TRBJ1-2	TGTGCCAGCAGCCTCGCTCGGGGGGTTCTGGACTATGGCTACACCTTC	CASSLARGVLDYGYTF
TRBD1	TRBV18	-	TRBJ1-1	TGTGCCAGCTCATCAGGGGGAAGGGGCACTGAAGCTTTCTTT	CASSSGGRGTEAFF